The rows below give T cell receptor beta chains drawn from one sample of a study of early stage breast cancer tumors. Sequencing used immunoSEQ multiplex PCR; TCRdb keeps in-frame clones, though not all of them. The table shows 25,000 to 35,000 clones, with around 70% occurring only once. The sequenced material came from blood. The receptors originated from a person in their fifties or sixties with breast cancer. The CDR3 runs from the conserved cysteine through the conserved F or W. The D gene is left open where the match is weak. Clone size appears in some rows only: once, few, many, or a class for an expanded clone.

. TRBJ2-1 TRBD2 TRBV7-9 CASSQTGTSPNEQFF TGTGCCAGCAGCCAAACCGGGACTAGTCCAAATGAGCAGTTCTTC
. TRBJ2-3 . TRBV7-2 CASSFDTSTDTQYF TGTGCCAGCAGCTTCGACACCAGCACAGATACGCAGTATTTT
few TRBJ1-3 . TRBV10-3 CAISESLGAGNTIYF TGTGCCATCAGTGAGTCGTTGGGGGCTGGAAACACCATATATTTT
. TRBJ1-3 . TRBV9 CASSGSLSGNTIYF TGTGCCAGCAGCGGCAGTCTCTCTGGAAACACCATATATTTT
. TRBJ2-7 . TRBV7-2 CASSWGRADTYEQYF TGTGCCAGCAGCTGGGGTCGGGCCGACACCTACGAGCAGTACTTC
few TRBJ2-1 . TRBV4-1 CASSQVGRVEYNEQFF TGCGCCAGCAGCCAAGTTGGGCGGGTGGAGTACAATGAGCAGTTCTTC
. TRBJ2-7 . TRBV14 CASSQGSRAGPTSYEQYF TGTGCCAGCAGCCAAGGGAGCAGGGCGGGGCCAACTTCCTACGAGCAGTACTTC
. TRBJ1-6 TRBD1 TRBV29-1 CSARTGANSPLHF TGCAGCGCCAGAACAGGGGCTAATTCACCCCTCCACTTT
. TRBJ2-2 . TRBV7-3 CASSPQGTGELFF TGTGCCAGCAGCCCCCAAGGCACCGGGGAGCTGTTTTTT
. TRBJ2-1 TRBD1 TRBV2 CASSGTGVYEQFF TGTGCCAGCAGTGGGACAGGGGTCTATGAGCAGTTCTTC
. TRBJ2-7 . TRBV19 CASSIAGTEQYF TGTGCCAGTAGTATAGCAGGGACCGAGCAGTACTTC
. TRBJ2-4 . TRBV5-1 CASSSRISGEKNIQYF TGCGCCAGCAGCTCCAGAATATCAGGGGAGAAAAACATTCAGTACTTC
. TRBJ1-3 TRBD1 TRBV10-3 CAATGGAYGNTIYF TGTGCCGCAACAGGGGGCGCATATGGAAACACCATATATTTT
. TRBJ1-1 . TRBV27 CASSLPGNTEAFF TGTGCCAGCAGTTTACCGGGGAACACTGAAGCTTTCTTT
. TRBJ2-3 TRBD1 TRBV27 CASSPQGALTDTQYF TGTGCCAGCAGTCCACAGGGGGCGCTCACAGATACGCAGTATTTT
. TRBJ2-3 . TRBV20-1 CSARPTDTQYF TGCAGTGCTAGGCCTACAGATACGCAGTATTTT
. TRBJ1-1 TRBD1 TRBV11-2 CASSKDRATEAFF TGTGCCAGCAGCAAAGACAGGGCCACTGAAGCTTTCTTT
. TRBJ2-6 . TRBV21-1 CASSKRSQRSSGANVLTF TGTGCCAGCAGCAAACGGAGCCAGAGGAGCTCTGGGGCCAACGTCCTGACTTTC
. TRBJ1-5 TRBD1 TRBV7-9 CASSSGQPGDQPQHF TGTGCCAGCAGCTCGGGACAGCCGGGCGATCAGCCCCAGCATTTT
few TRBJ2-3 . TRBV11-2 CASSLLGGSTDTQYF TGTGCCAGCAGCCTTTTGGGCGGGTCCACAGATACGCAGTATTTT
. TRBJ1-1 . TRBV7-6 CASSLAANTEAFF TGTGCCAGCAGCTTAGCAGCTAACACTGAAGCTTTCTTT
few TRBJ2-3 TRBD2 TRBV7-9 CASSPKGLEYDTQYF TGTGCCAGCAGCCCAAAGGGACTAGAATACGATACGCAGTATTTT
few TRBJ2-3 . TRBV25-1 CATISSGDTQYF TGTGCCACGATCTCCTCCGGGGATACGCAGTATTTT
. TRBJ1-1 . TRBV5-5 CASSLGQLGNTEAFF TGTGCCAGCAGCTTGGGACAGTTGGGGAACACTGAAGCTTTCTTT
. TRBJ2-5 . TRBV4-2 CASSHSGEQETQYF TGTGCCAGCAGCCATTCCGGGGAGCAAGAGACCCAGTACTTC
. TRBJ1-1 TRBD1 TRBV10-3 CAISQGGEAFF TGTGCCATCAGCCAGGGGGGTGAAGCTTTCTTT
. TRBJ2-3 . TRBV5-1 CASSWGTSGTDTQYF TGCGCCAGCAGCTGGGGGACCTCGGGGACAGATACGCAGTATTTT
. TRBJ2-3 TRBD2 TRBV9 CASSVAGGGTDTQYF TGTGCCAGCAGCGTAGCCGGGGGGGGGACAGATACGCAGTATTTT
. TRBJ2-5 TRBD2 TRBV7-9 CASSLRLAGEETQYF TGTGCCAGCAGCTTACGGCTAGCGGGAGAAGAGACCCAGTACTTC
few TRBJ1-1 . TRBV7-9 CASSPSLNTEAFF TGTGCCAGCAGCCCATCCTTGAACACTGAAGCTTTCTTT
. TRBJ2-7 . TRBV5-6 CASSFRAGSFYYEQYF TGTGCCAGCAGCTTTAGAGCCGGGTCTTTTTACTACGAGCAGTACTTC
. TRBJ2-1 TRBD2 TRBV6-1 CASSELGGSSYNEQFF TGTGCCAGCAGTGAACTAGGCGGGAGCTCCTACAATGAGCAGTTCTTC
few TRBJ1-2 . TRBV10-3 CAIRDSGPSLGYTF TGTGCCATCAGGGACAGTGGCCCTTCTCTTGGCTACACCTTC
. TRBJ2-1 TRBD2 TRBV29-1 CSVGLAGGPANEQFF TGCAGCGTTGGACTAGCGGGAGGGCCGGCAAATGAGCAGTTCTTC
. TRBJ1-2 . TRBV30 CAWSVGGVIHGYTF TGTGCCTGGAGTGTAGGTGGGGTTATTCATGGCTACACCTTC
few TRBJ1-2 TRBD1 TRBV6-5 CATGTGNYGYTF TGTGCCACGGGGACAGGGAACTATGGCTACACCTTC
. TRBJ2-3 TRBD2 TRBV7-9 CASSPFPGGTDTQYF TGTGCCAGCAGCCCCTTCCCCGGGGGGACAGATACGCAGTATTTT